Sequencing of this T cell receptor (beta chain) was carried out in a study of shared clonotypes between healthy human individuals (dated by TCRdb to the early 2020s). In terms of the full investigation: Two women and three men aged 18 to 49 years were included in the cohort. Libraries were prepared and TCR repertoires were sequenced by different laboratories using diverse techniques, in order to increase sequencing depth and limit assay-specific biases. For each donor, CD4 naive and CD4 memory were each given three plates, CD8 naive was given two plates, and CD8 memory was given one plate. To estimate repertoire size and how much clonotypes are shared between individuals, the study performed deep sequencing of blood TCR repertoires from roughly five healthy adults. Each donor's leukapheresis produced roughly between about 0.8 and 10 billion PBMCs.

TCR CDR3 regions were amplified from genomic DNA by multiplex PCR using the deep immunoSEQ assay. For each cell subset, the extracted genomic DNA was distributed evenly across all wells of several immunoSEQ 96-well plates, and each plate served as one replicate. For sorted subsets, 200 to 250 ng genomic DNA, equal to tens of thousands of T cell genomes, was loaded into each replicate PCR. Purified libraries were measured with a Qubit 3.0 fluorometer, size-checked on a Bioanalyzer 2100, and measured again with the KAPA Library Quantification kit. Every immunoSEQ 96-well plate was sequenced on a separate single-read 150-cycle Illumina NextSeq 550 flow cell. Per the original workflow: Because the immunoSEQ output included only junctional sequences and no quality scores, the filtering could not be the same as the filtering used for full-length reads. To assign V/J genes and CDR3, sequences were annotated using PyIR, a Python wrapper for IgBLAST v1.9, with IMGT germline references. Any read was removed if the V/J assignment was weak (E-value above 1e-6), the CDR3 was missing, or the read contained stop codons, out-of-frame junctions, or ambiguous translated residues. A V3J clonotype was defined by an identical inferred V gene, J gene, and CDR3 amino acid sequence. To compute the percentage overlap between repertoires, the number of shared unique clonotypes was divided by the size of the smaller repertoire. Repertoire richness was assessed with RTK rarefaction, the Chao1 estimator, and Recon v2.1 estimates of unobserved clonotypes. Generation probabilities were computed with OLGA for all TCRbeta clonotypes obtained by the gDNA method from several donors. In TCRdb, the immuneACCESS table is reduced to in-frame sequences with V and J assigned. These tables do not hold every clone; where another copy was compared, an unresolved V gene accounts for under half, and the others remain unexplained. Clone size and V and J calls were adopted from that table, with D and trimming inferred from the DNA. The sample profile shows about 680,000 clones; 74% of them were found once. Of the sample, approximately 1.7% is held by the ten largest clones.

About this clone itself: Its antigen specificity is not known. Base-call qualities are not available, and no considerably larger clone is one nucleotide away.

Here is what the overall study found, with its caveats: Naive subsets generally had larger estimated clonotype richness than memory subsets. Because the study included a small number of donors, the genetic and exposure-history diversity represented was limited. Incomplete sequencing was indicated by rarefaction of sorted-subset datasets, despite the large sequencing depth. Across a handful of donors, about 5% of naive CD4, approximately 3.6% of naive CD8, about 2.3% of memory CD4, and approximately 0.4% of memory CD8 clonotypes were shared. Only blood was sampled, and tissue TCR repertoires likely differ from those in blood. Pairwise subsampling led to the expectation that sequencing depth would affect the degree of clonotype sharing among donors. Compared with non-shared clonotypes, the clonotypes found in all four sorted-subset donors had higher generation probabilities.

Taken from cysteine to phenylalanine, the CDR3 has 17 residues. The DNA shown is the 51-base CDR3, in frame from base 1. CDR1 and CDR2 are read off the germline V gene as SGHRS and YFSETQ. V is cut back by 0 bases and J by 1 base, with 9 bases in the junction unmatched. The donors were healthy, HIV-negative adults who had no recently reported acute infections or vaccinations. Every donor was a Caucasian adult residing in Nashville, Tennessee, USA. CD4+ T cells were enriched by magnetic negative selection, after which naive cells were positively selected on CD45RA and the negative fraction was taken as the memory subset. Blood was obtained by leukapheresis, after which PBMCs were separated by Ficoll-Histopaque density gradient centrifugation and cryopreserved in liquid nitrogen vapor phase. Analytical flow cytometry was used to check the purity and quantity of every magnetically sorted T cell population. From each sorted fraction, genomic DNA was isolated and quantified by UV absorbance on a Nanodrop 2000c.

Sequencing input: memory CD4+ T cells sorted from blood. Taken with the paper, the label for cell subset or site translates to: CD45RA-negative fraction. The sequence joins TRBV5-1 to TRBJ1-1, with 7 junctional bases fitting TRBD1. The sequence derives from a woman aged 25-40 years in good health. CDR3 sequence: CASSLAVLNRGNTEAFF. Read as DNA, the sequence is TGCGCCAGCAGCTTGGCGGTACTAAACAGGGGGAACACTGAAGCTTTCTTT.